This T cell receptor (beta chain) was found in a study of T cells in Graves' hyperthyroidism and ophthalmopathy. General observations from the study: Most thyroid clonotypes with frequency above 0.001 were detected in blood. Stable hyperthyroidism was told apart from ophthalmopathy by a model built on 13 V-J features.

The CDR3 is 14 residues long. After removal of 6 bases from V and 7 bases from J, the junction contained 11 bases not matched to a gene. Germline assignment: CDR1 SQVTM and CDR2 ANQGSEA. Fresh peripheral blood, about 10 ml of it, supplied the PBMCs. TCR beta CDR3 sequences were amplified from RNA transcripts. When the TCR CDR3 underwent first-round RT-PCR, the HTBI primer set was used. TCRdb itself ran the multiplex PCR reads through MiXCR, one entry per CDR3 protein. Seen here are 30,000 to 35,000 distinct CDR3 sequences, under 65% observed once, and the top ten hold roughly 25%. This clonotype is labeled as medium-sized. The antigen is unknown.

The rearrangement uses TRBV29-1 and TRBJ2-1, with 8 bases lining up with TRBD1. The receptor was isolated from a woman in her thirties or forties with Graves' ophthalmopathy. Material for sequencing was blood. This chain's CDR3 is CSVDRQGIRNEQFF. The CDR3 DNA follows: TGCAGCGTGGACCGACAGGGGATACGGAATGAGCAGTTCTTC.